This TCR beta chain is drawn from a study of OX40 agonist ivuxolimab in advanced cancers. At the level of the study: Patients were dosed with the agonistic anti-OX40 (CD134) antibody ivuxolimab.

TCRdb's copy holds only in-frame clones and misses some; the assay was immunoSEQ multiplex PCR. Among 55,000 to 70,000 clones listed, around 84% were seen once. CDR1 is LNHDA, CDR2 SQIVND, per germline (reference sequence). V dropped 6 bases and J dropped 4; count of bases not matched to a gene: 3. The CDR3 is 13 residues long. The specimen comprised CD4+ or CD8+ T cells sorted from blood, sampled in a trial of the OX40 agonist ivuxolimab. V is TRBV19 and J is TRBJ1-3, with 7 nucleotides matching TRBD1. This receptor was taken from an adult with an advanced solid tumor such as melanoma, head and neck, liver or kidney cancer. The CDR3 reads CASRQGYGNTIYF. The CDR3 nucleotides read TGTGCCAGTAGACAGGGGTACGGAAACACCATATATTTT.